This T cell receptor (beta chain) came from a study of T cells after yellow fever vaccination. As TCR cDNA was made by 5'RACE template switching, a universal primer site and UMIs were added. TCRdb processed the 5' RACE reads anew with MiXCR; each CDR3 protein has one entry. The sample holds hundreds of thousands of distinct CDR3 sequences; about 12% are singletons and the top ten take 15%. Sequencing used PBMCs, obtained on the day of the yellow fever booster vaccination. This clonotype originated in a man aged 25 to 40 who received the YFV17D yellow fever vaccine.

CDR3 amino acids: CASSLGGAGSSYEQYF. In DNA, the CDR3 is TGTGCCAGCAGCTTAGGTGGAGCGGGGAGCTCCTACGAGCAGTACTTC. This chain links TRBV7-2 with TRBJ2-7; the match to TRBD2 covers 7 bases. The ends lost 1 base at V and 0 bases at J; junction bases unmatched: 6. The V gene's germline CDR1 is SGHTA and CDR2 FQGNSA. This CDR3 has 16 residues. The entire variable domain, with the rest obtained from reference TRBV7-2 and TRBJ2-7, is as follows: GAGVSQSPSNKVTEKGKDVELRCDPISGHTALYWYRQSLGQGLEFLIYFQGNSAPDKSGLPSDRFSAERTGGSVSTLTIQRTQQEDSAVYLCASSLGGAGSSYEQYFGPGTRLTVT.